These 17 T cell receptor beta chains originate from one sample sequenced in a study of regulatory dendritic cells for organ transplantation. Sequenced by immunoSEQ multiplex PCR; TCRdb stores in-frame clones only, minus some. This table holds a few thousand clones, roughly 61% found once. The sequenced sample consisted of memory CD8+ T cells from blood. Subset of the sample: CD45RO+ memory T cells. These receptor sequences come from a human donor in good health.

The chain employs TRBV6-5 and TRBJ1-1; possible D gene TRBD1, 5 bases. The CDR3 runs to 15 residues. Germline-derived CDR1 and CDR2 are MNHEY and SVGAGI. Trimming shortened V by 6 bases and J by 2 bases, and 16 bases separated the two germline ends. CDR3 DNA sequence: TGTGCCAGCAGAAACCTCCGGGGGGACAACACTGAAGCTTTCTTT. This translates into CASRNLRGDNTEAFF.

This chain connects TRBV9 to TRBJ2-1; the match to TRBD2 covers 7 bases. The CDR3 runs to 16 residues. V lost 1 base to trimming and J lost 3 bases; unmatched junction nucleotides: 7. The germline CDR1 and CDR2 sequences are SGDLS and YYNGEE. CDR3 sequence: CASSVICAGDYNEQFF. The CDR3 nucleotides are TGTGCCAGCAGCGTAATCTGTGCGGGGGACTACAATGAGCAGTTCTTC.

J is TRBJ1-5 and V is TRBV19; D is perhaps TRBD1 (6 bases). The V end was cut by 5 bases, the J end by 5 bases, with 13 bases between. The CDR3 extends over 14 amino acids. Germline CDR1 and CDR2: LNHDA and SQIVND (reference sequence). CDR3 sequence: CASSPGTPYQPQHF. In nucleotides, the CDR3 is TGTGCCAGTAGTCCAGGGACACCGTATCAGCCCCAGCATTTT.

V gene TRBV6-1 combines with J gene TRBJ2-7, with a tentative D call TRBD2 (5 bases). The length of the CDR3 is 14 residues. The germline V gene has CDR1 MNHNS and CDR2 SASEGT. V was cut by 1 base and J by 3 bases, with 10 bases left in between. CDR3 residues: CASSEDLGDYEQYF. The CDR3 DNA sequence: TGTGCCAGCAGTGAAGATCTCGGGGACTACGAGCAGTACTTC.

The count of this clone is one. The chain combines TRBV9 with TRBJ2-7, with a tentative D call TRBD2 (6 bases). There are 16 residues in the CDR3. Germline loops: CDR1 SGDLS, CDR2 YYNGEE. Trimming removed 3 bases at V and 6 bases at J, with 22 bases between. The DNA of the CDR3 is TGTGCCAGCAGCGCCCAGCCCGGGGGTCCCCGTGGCGAGCAGTACTTC. This encodes CASSAQPGGPRGEQYF.

The V call is TRBV9, the J call TRBJ1-4; 8 bases map to TRBD1. CDR3 length: 15 residues. In germline, CDR1 is SGDLS, CDR2 YYNGEE. The ends lost 1 base at V and 8 bases at J; junction bases unmatched: 7. Here the CDR3 DNA reads TGTGCCAGCAGCGTATCTGGACAGGGTTACGAAAAACTGTTTTTT. It is translated as CASSVSGQGYEKLFF.

This clone came up once. The chain has TRBV19 and TRBJ1-5; TRBD1 agrees at 11 bases. The CDR3 is 13 residues long. CDR1 LNHDA and CDR2 SQIVND come from the germline V gene (reference sequence). The J segment lost 9 bases and the V segment lost 8 bases, leaving 6 bases of the junction unmatched. This CDR3 reads CASRSGTGGPQHF. In DNA, the CDR3 is TGTGCCAGTCGGTCCGGGACAGGGGGGCCCCAGCATTTT.

The gene calls are TRBV28 and TRBJ1-1, with unresolved D. CDR1 is MDHEN, CDR2 SYDVKM, per germline. The CDR3 contains 17 residues. Trimming removed 4 bases from V and 3 bases from J, with 21 bases in between. Here the CDR3 DNA reads TGTGCCAGCAGTTCCCTTGGACTCTATAGTACCCACACTGAAGCTTTCTTT. Amino acids: CASSSLGLYSTHTEAFF.

CDR3 DNA: TGTGCCAGCAGTTCGTATGAGCAGTTCTTC. This translates into CASSSYEQFF. This chain uses TRBV6-6 with TRBJ2-1, with D hard to call. V lost 4 bases, J lost 8 bases, and 3 bases lay in between. The germline V gene encodes CDR1 MNHNY and CDR2 SVGAGI (reference sequence). The CDR3 runs to 10 residues.

The V and J genes are TRBV7-9 and TRBJ1-6, with TRBD1 as a possible D gene (6 bases). Germline V gene sequence: CDR1 SEHNR, CDR2 FQNEAQ (reference sequence). Trimming removed 1 base from V and 7 bases from J, with 8 bases in between. This CDR3 region has 14 residues. The CDR3: CASSLDQGNSPLHF. The CDR3 DNA reads TGTGCCAGCAGCTTAGATCAGGGGAATTCACCCCTCCACTTT.

This clone is labeled as hyperexpanded. The chain carries TRBV7-9 and TRBJ2-7, with a possible D match to TRBD2 (6 bases). This CDR3 comprises 13 residues. Trimming removed 8 bases from V and 3 bases from J, with 14 bases in between. CDR1 and CDR2 from the germline V gene are SEHNR and FQNEAQ (reference sequence). The CDR3 sequence: CASGGSADYEQYF. The CDR3, as DNA: TGTGCCAGCGGGGGGAGTGCCGACTACGAGCAGTACTTC.

The chain couples TRBV4-1 to TRBJ1-3; weak D call: TRBD1 (5 bases). Trimming pared 1 base from V and 4 bases from J, leaving 14 bases between. Germline V gene data show CDR1 as MGHRA and CDR2 as YSYEKL. The CDR3 is 16 residues long. The CDR3 bases are TGCGCCAGCAGCCAAGTTTTCAGGGCGCGGGGAAACACCATATATTTT. Translated: CASSQVFRARGNTIYF.

The chain uses TRBV4-3 and TRBJ2-3, with 9 bases matching TRBD2. Looked up from germline, CDR1 is LGHNA and CDR2 is YSLEER. Trimming removed 0 bases from V and 3 bases from J; junction bases left unmatched: 7. The CDR3 totals 17 residues. The chain's CDR3 is CASSQDFRGLATDTQYF. The CDR3, as DNA: TGCGCCAGCAGCCAAGATTTTAGGGGACTAGCTACAGATACGCAGTATTTT.

V and J are TRBV5-6 and TRBJ1-5; 7 positions agree with TRBD1. The germline V gene encodes CDR1 SGHDT and CDR2 YYEEEE. The CDR3 has 16 residues. Trimming took 1 base from V and 5 from J; bases not matched to a gene: 9. Here the CDR3 reads CASSLWGQSRHQPQHF. CDR3 sequence (DNA): TGTGCCAGCAGCTTGTGGGGACAGAGTCGGCATCAGCCCCAGCATTTT.

This clone was seen only a few times. This sequence joins TRBV9 and TRBJ1-2, with D unclear. This CDR3 has 11 amino acids. V was trimmed by 7 bases and J by 7 bases, leaving 11 bases between them. Germline V CDR1 and CDR2: SGDLS, YYNGEE. The chain's CDR3 is CASLGVGGYTF. The CDR3 DNA reads TGTGCCAGCCTGGGAGTCGGTGGCTACACCTTC.

The V gene is TRBV15, the J gene TRBJ1-3, with D unresolved. The CDR3 totals 12 residues. From germline, CDR1 is LNHNV and CDR2 YYDKDF (reference sequence). V was clipped by 0 bases and J by 7 bases, with 4 bases between them. Here the CDR3 reads CATSRDRNTIYF. CDR3 sequence (DNA): TGTGCCACCAGCAGAGATCGTAACACCATATATTTT.

The gene calls are TRBV4-2 and TRBJ1-2, with D possibly matching TRBD1 (6 bases). Trimming removed 4 bases from V and 4 bases from J, with 13 bases in between. The CDR3 runs 14 residues. Germline-derived CDR1 and CDR2 are LGHNA and YNFKEQ. Here the CDR3 reads CASSPLGTSYGYTF. The CDR3 nucleotides read TGTGCCAGCAGCCCCCTCGGGACAAGCTATGGCTACACCTTC.